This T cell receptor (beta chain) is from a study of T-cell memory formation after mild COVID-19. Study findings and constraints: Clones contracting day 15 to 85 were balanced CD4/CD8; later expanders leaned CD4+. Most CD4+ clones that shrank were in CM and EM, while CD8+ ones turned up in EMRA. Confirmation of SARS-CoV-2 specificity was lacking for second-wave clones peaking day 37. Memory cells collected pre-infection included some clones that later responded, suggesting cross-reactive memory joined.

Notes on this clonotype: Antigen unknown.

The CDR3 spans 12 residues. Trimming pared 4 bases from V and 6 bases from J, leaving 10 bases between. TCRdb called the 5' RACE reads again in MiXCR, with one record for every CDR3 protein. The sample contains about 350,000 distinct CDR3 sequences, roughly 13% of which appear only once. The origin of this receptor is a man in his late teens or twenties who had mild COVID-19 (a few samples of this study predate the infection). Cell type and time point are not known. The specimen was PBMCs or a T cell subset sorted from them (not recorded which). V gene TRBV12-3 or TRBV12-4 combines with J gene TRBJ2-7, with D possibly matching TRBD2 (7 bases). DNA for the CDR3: TGTGCCAGCAGTTGGGAGGGGGGCGAGCAGTACGTC. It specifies CASSWEGGEQYV.